Below are 28 T cell receptor beta chains sequenced from a single sample in a study of T cell changes during pregnancy in multiple sclerosis. TCRdb's copy holds only in-frame clones and misses some; the assay was immunoSEQ multiplex PCR. Seen here are 100,000 or so clones, 91% observed once, and the top ten hold about 3%. This specimen consisted of peripheral blood, obtained after pregnancy. All receptors come from a female donor with multiple sclerosis, enrolled in a pregnancy study.

The V and J genes are TRBV10-3 and TRBJ1-5, with TRBD1 as a possible D gene (6 bases). This CDR3 is built from 15 residues. Trimming pared 6 bases from V and 7 bases from J, leaving 19 bases between. Germline CDR1 and CDR2: ENHRY and SYGVKD. The CDR3 protein is CAISQKGLQGQPQHF. The CDR3 DNA reads TGTGCCATCAGCCAAAAGGGGCTTCAGGGGCAGCCCCAGCATTTT.

The genes are TRBV5-1 and TRBJ1-1; D is unclear. The germline V gene has CDR1 SGHRS and CDR2 YFSETQ. V gave up 0 bases and J gave up 0 bases, with 12 bases separating them. The CDR3 sequence is 16 residues long. The CDR3 loop reads CASSLVGVPMNTEAFF. For the CDR3, the DNA is TGCGCCAGCAGCTTGGTCGGTGTACCAATGAACACTGAAGCTTTCTTT.

The rearrangement joins TRBV6-5 to TRBJ2-1; 7 bases fit TRBD2. V shed 4 bases and J 4 bases; nucleotides not matched to a gene: 4. This CDR3 region has 14 residues. Germline-derived CDR1 and CDR2 are MNHEY and SVGAGI. CDR3 sequence (DNA): TGTGCCAGCAGTTCTAGCGGCCCTTACAATGAGCAGTTCTTC. As protein: CASSSSGPYNEQFF.

CDR3 protein: CASSTSGGHGELFF. DNA for the CDR3: TGTGCCAGCAGTACGTCAGGGGGTCACGGGGAGCTGTTTTTT. The rearrangement uses TRBV6-5 and TRBJ2-2; 7 bases are a match to TRBD1. This CDR3 contains 14 residues. Germline V gene sequence: CDR1 MNHEY, CDR2 SVGAGI. After removal of 5 bases from V and 7 bases from J, the junction contained 7 bases not matched to a gene.

This chain joins TRBV5-1 and TRBJ2-6; the match to TRBD1 covers 8 bases. V lost 4 bases and J lost 0; bases outside the gene matches: 9. Looked up from germline, CDR1 is SGHRS and CDR2 is YFSETQ. The CDR3 is 18 residues long. In DNA form, the CDR3 reads TGCGCCAGCAGCCACTGGACAGGGCAGATCTCTGGGGCCAACGTCCTGACTTTC. Translation gives CASSHWTGQISGANVLTF.

The chain employs TRBV9 and TRBJ1-1, with TRBD1 as a possible D gene (6 bases). The length of the CDR3 is 14 residues. In germline, CDR1 is SGDLS, CDR2 YYNGEE. Trimming took 3 bases from V and 10 from J, leaving 19 bases between them. CDR3 in DNA: TGTGCCAGCAGCGCACCTACTCCAGGGGCTGTAGCTTTCTTT. Its protein product is CASSAPTPGAVAFF.

The chain joins TRBV30 to TRBJ2-3, with D perhaps TRBD2 (5 bases). The V and J ends lost 0 bases and 3 bases respectively, with 19 bases between them. The germline V gene encodes CDR1 GTSNPN and CDR2 SVGIG (reference sequence). The CDR3 has 17 residues. The CDR3 DNA reads as TGTGCCTGGAGTGTACGAGGGATCAGAGGTATTACAGATACGCAGTATTTT. Its translation is CAWSVRGIRGITDTQYF.

V usage is TRBV4-1 and J usage is TRBJ2-7; the match to TRBD2 covers 10 bases. The J segment lost 3 bases and the V segment lost 2 bases, leaving 4 bases of the junction unmatched. Germline values: CDR1 MGHRA, CDR2 YSYEKL. The CDR3 has 15 residues. The CDR3 nucleotides read TGCGCCAGCAGCCAAAGGACTAGCGGCCTCTACGAGCAGTACTTC. This gives the protein CASSQRTSGLYEQYF.

The chain has TRBV27 and TRBJ1-2; 8 bases fit TRBD1. This CDR3 has 13 amino acids. The J segment lost 3 bases and the V segment lost 5 bases, leaving 2 bases of the junction unmatched. Germline CDR1 is MNHEY and CDR2 is SMNVEV (reference sequence). The CDR3 DNA is TGTGCCAGCAGTACGACAGGGGACTATGGCTACACCTTC. Translation: CASSTTGDYGYTF.

In nucleotides, the CDR3 is TGTGCCAGCAGTCCCCGGGATCAGCCCCAGCATTTT. The encoded protein is CASSPRDQPQHF. The chain has TRBV6-1 and TRBJ1-5; no definite D call. Germline loops: CDR1 MNHNS, CDR2 SASEGT. V was shortened by 5 bases and J by 5 bases, with 7 bases between the two germline ends. This CDR3 is 12 amino acids long.

This sequence joins TRBV10-1 and TRBJ1-4; D is unresolved. From germline, CDR1 is WNHNN and CDR2 SYGVQD (reference sequence). The CDR3 is 13 residues long. Trimming shortened V by 11 bases and J by 8 bases, and 18 bases separated the two germline ends. CDR3 DNA: TGCGCCGCGGGCACGCGCGCGGGGGAAAAACTGTTTTTT. It codes for CAAGTRAGEKLFF.

This clone has just one count. The CDR3 region has the DNA TGTGCCAGCAGGGGACTAGCGGGGGGGTGGGAGCAGTACTTC. This gives the protein CASRGLAGGWEQYF. This chain connects TRBV6-5 to TRBJ2-7, with TRBD2 identical over 16 bases. Per germline, CDR1 MNHEY and CDR2 SVGAGI. This CDR3 is built from 14 residues. J was trimmed by 7 bases and V by 6 bases; bases with no gene match: 3.

The rearrangement links TRBV6-5 to TRBJ1-2; TRBD1 matches at 7 bases. The junction had 13 bases not matched to a gene; V was cut back by 7 bases and J by 5 bases. From germline, CDR1 is MNHEY and CDR2 SVGAGI. This CDR3 comprises 15 residues. The CDR3 region is CASNPSLGTVYGYTF. DNA for the CDR3: TGTGCCAGCAACCCATCGCTCGGGACAGTTTATGGCTACACCTTC.

The chain uses TRBV6-5 and TRBJ1-1, with 7 bases fitting TRBD1. The germline V gene encodes CDR1 MNHEY and CDR2 SVGAGI. There are 15 residues in the CDR3. Trimming cost V 5 bases and J 3 bases; bases outside gene matches: 9. The CDR3 nucleotides read TGTGCCAGCAGTCGGTCACCAACAGGGGACACTGAAGCTTTCTTT. Translating gives CASSRSPTGDTEAFF.

The chain joins TRBV9 to TRBJ2-3, with 7 bases identical to TRBD2. The CDR3 has 15 residues. The germline V gene has CDR1 SGDLS and CDR2 YYNGEE. Trimming took 4 bases from V and 4 from J; bases not matched to a gene: 9. CDR3 DNA: TGTGCCAGCAGCCCTCCGGGGGGTCACGCAGATACGCAGTATTTT. This sequence encodes CASSPPGGHADTQYF.

The rearrangement links TRBV5-1 to TRBJ2-3; 7 bases fit TRBD2. Germline V gene data show CDR1 as SGHRS and CDR2 as YFSETQ. Losses at the gene ends were 5 bases for V and 1 base for J; bases not matched to a gene: 10. This CDR3 is 16 amino acids long. The CDR3 DNA sequence: TGCGCCAGCAGAGTGGGAGGGTCCGGGGGCACAGATACGCAGTATTTT. Translating it yields CASRVGGSGGTDTQYF.

The CDR3 loop is CASSLTGGYNEQFF. As DNA, the CDR3 is TGTGCCAGCAGCCTGACAGGGGGCTACAATGAGCAGTTCTTC. V usage is TRBV14 and J usage is TRBJ2-1; 9 positions agree with TRBD1. Germline V gene lookup returns CDR1 SGHDN and CDR2 FVKESK. The CDR3 has 14 residues. The ends lost 4 bases at V and 3 bases at J; junction bases unmatched: 1.

This rearrangement joins TRBV2 to TRBJ2-7, with 9 bases matching TRBD2. J lost 3 bases, V lost 7 bases, and 7 bases had no gene match. The CDR3 is 14 residues long. The V gene's germline CDR1 is SNHLY and CDR2 FYNNEI. The CDR3 loop is CASIGRGGNYEQYF. DNA of the CDR3: TGTGCCAGCATAGGGCGGGGGGGCAACTACGAGCAGTACTTC.

The genes are TRBV7-6 and TRBJ2-3; 15 positions agree with TRBD2. Germline V CDR1 and CDR2: SGHVS, FNYEAQ. Germline trimming cut 4 bases from V and 0 bases from J; bases unmatched to any gene: 5. The length of the CDR3 is 18 residues. The CDR3 DNA is TGTGCCAGCAGCTCCGGGACTAGCGGGGGGTTTAGCACAGATACGCAGTATTTT. Translation gives CASSSGTSGGFSTDTQYF.

This chain uses TRBV19 with TRBJ1-5; D perhaps matches TRBD1 (6 bases). The CDR3 runs to 15 residues. V gave up 4 bases and J gave up 4 bases, with 14 bases separating them. The germline CDR1 and CDR2 sequences are LNHDA and SQIVND (reference sequence). For the CDR3, the DNA is TGTGCCAGTAGTAGGGGGACAAGTTTAAATCAGCCCCAGCATTTT. Translating gives CASSRGTSLNQPQHF. Based on the CDR3 plus reference TRBV19 and TRBJ1-5, the full variable domain is DGGITQSPKYLFRKEGQNVTLSCEQNLNHDAMYWYRQDPGQGLRLIYYSQIVNDFQKGDIAEGYSVSREKKESFPLTVTSAQKNPTAFYLCASSRGTSLNQPQHFGDGTRLSIL.

The rearrangement uses TRBV9 and TRBJ1-2, with no clear D. Trimming stripped 3 bases from V and 3 bases from J, with 12 bases between. The CDR3 runs to 14 residues. Germline V gives CDR1 SGDLS, CDR2 YYNGEE. This CDR3 is CASSARGLDYGYTF. The CDR3 nucleotides read TGTGCCAGCAGCGCCCGCGGTTTAGACTATGGCTACACCTTC.

This chain links TRBV6-1 with TRBJ1-1, with TRBD1 matching 9 bases. V lost 3 bases and J lost 11; bases outside the gene matches: 7. The CDR3 consists of 13 residues. CDR1 is MNHNS and CDR2 is SASEGT in the germline V gene. The CDR3 region has the DNA TGTGCCAGCAGTGACCGGGACAGGGCGGATGCTTTCTTT. Encoded protein: CASSDRDRADAFF.

This chain uses TRBV7-8 with TRBJ1-6; a possible D gene is TRBD1 (5 bases). Trimming shortened V by 3 bases and J by 9 bases, and 18 bases separated the two germline ends. The CDR3 extends over 16 amino acids. CDR1 SGHVS and CDR2 FQNEAQ come from the germline V gene. The CDR3: CASSLGEGLLGSPLHF. The CDR3 DNA reads TGTGCCAGCAGCTTGGGGGAGGGGCTCCTTGGTTCACCCCTCCACTTT.

The CDR3 loop is CAWSTEVPGSMLFF. The CDR3 region has the DNA TGTGCCTGGAGTACGGAGGTGCCGGGTAGTATGCTGTTTTTT. The V and J genes are TRBV30 and TRBJ1-4, with no clear D. V was shortened by 2 bases and J by 14 bases, with 21 bases between the two germline ends. The CDR3 length is 14 residues. The germline CDR1 and CDR2 sequences are GTSNPN and SVGIG (reference sequence).

The rearrangement links TRBV9 to TRBJ1-2, with D maybe TRBD1 (6 bases). The CDR3 has 14 amino acids. V lost 0 bases, J lost 2 bases, and 8 bases lay in between. Germline lookup yields CDR1 SGDLS and CDR2 YYNGEE. The DNA for the CDR3 is TGTGCCAGCAGCGTAGACAGGGCGAACTATGGCTACACCTTC. Encoded protein: CASSVDRANYGYTF.

V usage is TRBV5-6 and J usage is TRBJ2-7, with unresolved D. Germline V CDR1 and CDR2: SGHDT, YYEEEE. The CDR3 runs to 11 residues. V lost 6 bases and J lost 7, with 11 bases in between. In DNA, the CDR3 is TGTGCCAGCAATTATGGGCCGGAGCAGTACTTC. The encoded protein is CASNYGPEQYF.

The rearrangement uses TRBV19 and TRBJ2-1; 8 nucleotides match TRBD2. CDR3 length: 15 residues. With V trimmed by 5 bases and J by 7 bases, 10 bases remained unmatched. Looked up from germline, CDR1 is LNHDA and CDR2 is SQIVND (reference sequence). The CDR3 here is CASSDFGGVRNEQFF. CDR3 coding DNA: TGTGCCAGTAGTGATTTCGGGGGGGTCAGGAATGAGCAGTTCTTC.

This chain joins TRBV6-5 and TRBJ1-6; the D gene is possibly TRBD1 (6 bases). Trimming took off 4 bases at V and 10 bases at J, with 11 bases between the two ends. The CDR3 extends over 13 amino acids. Looked up from germline, CDR1 is MNHEY and CDR2 is SVGAGI. CDR3: CASSLQGSSPLHF. The CDR3, as DNA: TGTGCCAGCAGTTTACAGGGTAGCTCACCCCTCCACTTT.